Sequencing of this T cell receptor beta chain was carried out in a study of OX40 agonist ivuxolimab in advanced cancers. Study-wide background: Of the participants, 35% to 50% had some prior anti-PD-1, anti-PD-L1 or anti-CTLA-4 therapy, which was allowed. The study's findings and limits: With doses of 0.1 to 3.0 mg/kg, CD4+ and CD8+ blood T cells had undergone clonal expansion by week 6. Fewer expanded clones were found on average in CD4+ than in CD8+ T cells.

Germline CDR1 and CDR2: MNHEY and SVGAGI. The CDR3 has 15 residues. Researchers took blood at baseline, on cycle 4 day 1, and on cycle 7 day 1. On this clone itself: Its antigen is undetermined. The junction differs from germline at one of its ends, possibly a read error. Within the sample, other DNA sequences also encode this same CDR3.

TCRdb keeps only in-frame clones here, not all; method: immunoSEQ multiplex PCR. This table has about 17,000 clones, 70% to 90% appearing once. The source material was CD4+ or CD8+ T cells sorted from blood, sampled in a trial of the OX40 agonist ivuxolimab. The chain is built from TRBV6-5 and TRBJ1-1, with TRBD1 matching 7 bases. The sequence derives from an adult with an advanced solid tumor such as melanoma, head and neck, liver or kidney cancer. In DNA form, the CDR3 reads TGTGCCAGCAGGGGAGACAGGGCCATGAATACTGAAGCTTTCTTT. Residues: CASRGDRAMNTEAFF.